The sequence of this T cell receptor (beta chain) was determined in a study of early T cells in non-severe SARS-CoV-2 infection. Overall study results and limits: The VDJdb matching leaned toward anti-spike CD8 responses and overlooked private and CD4 specificities.

In this sample, this clonotype turned up many times. The antigen is not known. The TCR library protocol was used to attach unique molecular identifiers. These identifiers were attached to individual cDNA molecules. TCRdb re-called the 5' RACE reads through MiXCR, storing one row per CDR3 protein. Altogether roughly 81,000 distinct CDR3 sequences are present, 5% to 7% being singletons, with the ten largest covering roughly 8.1%. CDR1 is SEHNR, CDR2 FQNEAQ, per germline (reference sequence). The length of the CDR3 is 14 residues. V lost 1 base and J lost 8, with 14 bases in between. The sample comprised whole blood. This chain links TRBV7-9 with TRBJ1-2, with D perhaps matching TRBD1 (6 bases). The sequence came from an adult who was a healthcare worker with PCR-confirmed SARS-CoV-2 infection or an uninfected control (not recorded which). CDR3: CASSLEDSLPGYTF. DNA of the CDR3: TGTGCCAGCAGCTTAGAGGACAGTCTACCCGGCTACACCTTC. Complete variable domain (other parts from reference TRBV7-9 and TRBJ1-2): DTGVSQNPRHKITKRGQNVTFRCDPISEHNRLYWYRQTLGQGPEFLTYFQNEAQLEKSRLLSDRFSAERPKGSFSTLEIQRTEQGDSAMYLCASSLEDSLPGYTFGSGTRLTVV.